A single TCR beta chain is shown here with its context. Its specificity is not known. The primer mix had 60 Vbeta and 13 Jbeta primers. Profiled with immunoSEQ multiplex PCR; TCRdb holds only in-frame clones, not every one. The sample has 140,000 to 150,000 clones; about 8.9% are singletons. At the time of sampling, donors were nominally healthy, though unrecorded immune exposures were likely. The data belong to a study of cytomegalovirus exposure and HLA in healthy donors. Study-level results: Analyses of presence and absence presupposed an approximately uniform sequencing depth across donors. Associated with HLA alleles at 0.05 false discovery rate in a later analysis were 16,951 TCR beta sequences.

The CDR3 covers 20 residues. CDR1 is SGHRS and CDR2 is YFSETQ in the germline V gene. The sequence came from a man aged 50 to 59 in good health and CMV-seronegative. Material for sequencing was PBMCs. The chain recombines TRBV5-1 with TRBJ2-5; TRBD2 might be the D (7 bases). The J call is in doubt because the DNA end fits TRBJ2-7 better. The CDR3 nucleotides are TGCGCCAGCAGCGGGGGGGCCTCAGCGGGCCTCTACGACACGGGCTACGAGCAGTACTTC. This translates into CASSGGASAGLYDTGYEQYF.